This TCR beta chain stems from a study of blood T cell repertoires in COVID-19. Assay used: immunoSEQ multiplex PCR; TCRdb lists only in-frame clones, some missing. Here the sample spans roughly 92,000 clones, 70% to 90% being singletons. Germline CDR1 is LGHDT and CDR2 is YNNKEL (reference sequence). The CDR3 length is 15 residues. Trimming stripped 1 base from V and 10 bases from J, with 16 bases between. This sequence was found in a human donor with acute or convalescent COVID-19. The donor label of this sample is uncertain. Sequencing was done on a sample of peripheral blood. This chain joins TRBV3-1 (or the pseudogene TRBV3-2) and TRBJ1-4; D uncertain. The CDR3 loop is CASSQVGKRGGKLFF. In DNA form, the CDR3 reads TGTGCCAGCAGCCAAGTCGGCAAACGGGGAGGAAAACTGTTTTTT.